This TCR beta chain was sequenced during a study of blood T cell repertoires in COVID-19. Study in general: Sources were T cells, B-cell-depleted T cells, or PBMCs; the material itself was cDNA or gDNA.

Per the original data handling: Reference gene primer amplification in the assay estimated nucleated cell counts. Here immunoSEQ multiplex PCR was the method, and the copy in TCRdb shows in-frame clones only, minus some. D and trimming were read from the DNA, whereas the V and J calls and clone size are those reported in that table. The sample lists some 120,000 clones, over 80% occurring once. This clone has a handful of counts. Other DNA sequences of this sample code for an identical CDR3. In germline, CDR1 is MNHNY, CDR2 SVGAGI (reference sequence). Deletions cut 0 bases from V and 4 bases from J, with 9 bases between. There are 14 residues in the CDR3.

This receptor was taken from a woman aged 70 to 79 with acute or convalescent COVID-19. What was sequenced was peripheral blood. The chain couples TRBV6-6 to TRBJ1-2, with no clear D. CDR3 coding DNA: TGTGCCAGCAGTTACTCGAAGCTCTCCTATGGCTACACCTTC. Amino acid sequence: CASSYSKLSYGYTF.